The 31 T cell receptor beta chains in this list originate from one sample, sequenced in a study of graft-versus-host responses after intestinal transplantation. Generated by immunoSEQ multiplex PCR, the TCRdb table keeps only in-frame clones and is missing some. The data hold 15,000 to 20,000 clones, with about 40% observed a single time. Sequenced here: alloreactive CD4+ T cells from a mixed lymphocyte reaction culture, sampled before transplantation. The subset: CFSE-low proliferating T cells sorted from roughly six-day pre-transplant mixed lymphocyte reaction (GvH or HvG direction). All receptors derive from a human patient who was an organ donor for intestinal transplantation.

This clone counts as medium-sized. This chain joins TRBV5-1 and TRBJ2-3, with TRBD2 identical over 7 bases. CDR3 length: 17 amino acids. The V and J ends lost 4 bases and 3 bases, in that order; junction bases with no gene match: 14. In germline, CDR1 is SGHRS, CDR2 YFSETQ. The DNA of the CDR3 is TGCGCCAGCAGCCCCGGCCCCGCGGGAGTAAGTACAGATACGCAGTATTTT. Protein sequence: CASSPGPAGVSTDTQYF.

This clone is labeled as medium-sized. The V gene is TRBV28, the J gene TRBJ2-1; D is ambiguous. This CDR3 comprises 14 residues. Germline CDR1 is MDHEN and CDR2 is SYDVKM. With 3 bases removed from V and 3 bases from J, the gap between germline ends came to 9 bases. CDR3 loop: CASSFGTLYNEQFF. The CDR3 coding sequence is TGTGCCAGCAGTTTTGGTACTCTCTACAATGAGCAGTTCTTC. The whole variable domain, filled in from reference TRBV28 and TRBJ2-1, reads DVKVTQSSRYLVKRTGEKVFLECVQDMDHENMFWYRQDPGLGLRLIYFSYDVKMKEKGDIPEGYSVSREKKERFSLILESASTNQTSMYLCASSFGTLYNEQFFGPGTRLTVL.

The rearrangement uses TRBV30 and TRBJ1-1; perhaps TRBD1 as D (5 bases). The CDR3 is 13 amino acids. Trimming took 1 base from V and 0 from J, leaving 6 bases between them. The germline gives CDR1 GTSNPN, CDR2 SVGIG (reference sequence). For the CDR3, the DNA is TGTGCCTGGAGTGGGGACCTGAACACTGAAGCTTTCTTT. This encodes CAWSGDLNTEAFF.

This clone was seen a few times. The chain combines TRBV6-6 with TRBJ2-7; D may be TRBD1 (5 bases). Trimming shortened V by 3 bases and J by 6 bases, and 9 bases separated the two germline ends. Germline V gives CDR1 MNHNY, CDR2 SVGAGI (reference sequence). This CDR3 contains 12 residues. In nucleotides, the CDR3 is TGTGCCAGCAGTTATAAGGGGCGCGAGCAGTACTTC. The encoded protein is CASSYKGREQYF.

This clone came up a few times. The chain couples TRBV5-4 to TRBJ1-2; D is possibly TRBD1 (5 bases). There are 13 residues in the CDR3. The germline V gene encodes CDR1 SGHNT and CDR2 YYREEE (reference sequence). The germline V and J ends were trimmed by 2 bases and 2 bases, with 7 bases remaining between them. The CDR3 nucleotides read TGTGCCAGCAGCTTTCCAGGGAACTATGGCTACACCTTC. It is translated as CASSFPGNYGYTF.

This clone has more than one count but fewer than ten. This chain uses TRBV6-1 with TRBJ2-7, with D tentatively TRBD1 (5 bases). V lost 1 base to trimming and J lost 2 bases, with 12 bases between them. CDR3 length: 15 amino acids. Germline-derived CDR1 and CDR2 are MNHNS and SASEGT. The chain's CDR3 is CASSEVVKGAYEQYF. CDR3 nucleotide sequence: TGTGCCAGCAGTGAAGTAGTTAAAGGGGCCTACGAGCAGTACTTC.

This clone was detected only a few times. This sequence joins TRBV2 and TRBJ1-2; D gene unclear. Trimming stripped 1 base from V and 9 bases from J, with 6 bases between. In germline, CDR1 is SNHLY, CDR2 FYNNEI. The CDR3 consists of 11 residues. This CDR3 is CASSEVVCYTF. DNA of the CDR3: TGTGCCAGCAGTGAAGTTGTATGCTACACCTTC.

As for this clone: Germline is not matched at one junction end, which may reflect a read error. The chain combines TRBV11-2 with TRBJ2-7; a possible D gene is TRBD1 (6 bases). The germline V gene has CDR1 SGHAT and CDR2 FQNNGV. The CDR3 is 13 amino acids. The CDR3 DNA is TGTGCCAGCAGCTTCGGACAGTCCTCCGAGCAGTACTTC. Protein sequence: CASSFGQSSEQYF.

This chain links TRBV6-5 with TRBJ1-1, with 10 bases that match TRBD1. The germline V gene has CDR1 MNHEY and CDR2 SVGAGI. This CDR3 is 14 amino acids long. Trimming cost V 5 bases and J 5 bases; bases outside gene matches: 5. CDR3 amino acids: CASSLDRGRTEAFF. The CDR3 bases are TGTGCCAGCAGTCTGGACAGGGGGAGGACTGAAGCTTTCTTT.

The DNA for the CDR3 is TGTGCCAGCAGTCCCCAAGGTGGAGGGCCAGATACGCAGTATTTT. Translating it yields CASSPQGGGPDTQYF. V usage is TRBV7-2 and J usage is TRBJ2-3; weak D call: TRBD2 (6 bases). Germline assignment: CDR1 SGHTA and CDR2 FQGNSA. CDR3 length: 15 amino acids. Trimming took off 6 bases at V and 4 bases at J, with 17 bases between the two ends.

Comments on this clone: The germline gene is not matched at one end of the junction; a read error may be the cause. The chain links TRBV2 to TRBJ2-3, with 8 bases matching TRBD2. The CDR3 length is 12 residues. Per germline, CDR1 SNHLY and CDR2 FYNNEI. The CDR3 spells CAVHRGGSSPFF. The CDR3 region has the DNA TGTGCCGTCCACCGGGGGGGTAGTTCGCCTTTTTTT. The variable domain in full, with the rest retrieved from reference TRBV2 and TRBJ2-3, is EPEVTQTPSHQVTQMGQEVILRCVPISNHLYFYWYRQILGQKVEFLVSFYNNEISEKSEIFDDQFSVERPDGSNFTLKIRSTKLEDSAMYFCAVHRGGSSPFFGPGTRLTVL.

The rearrangement joins TRBV2 to TRBJ2-3; D is undetermined. V dropped 8 bases and J dropped 4 bases, with 13 bases sitting between them. Germline V gene lookup returns CDR1 SNHLY and CDR2 FYNNEI. The length of the CDR3 is 13 residues. CDR3 nucleotides: TGTGCCAGCGGACGAAGCACGCCAGATACGCAGTATTTT. Its translation is CASGRSTPDTQYF.

In nucleotides, the CDR3 is TGTGCCAGCACGGGAGCTGGGGCCAACGTCCTGACTTTC. Translation gives CASTGAGANVLTF. The chain employs TRBV6-5 and TRBJ2-6, with a possible D match to TRBD2 (6 bases). The V end lost 7 bases, the J end lost 2 bases, and 6 bases lay between the germline ends. The length of the CDR3 is 13 residues. Germline CDR1 is MNHEY and CDR2 is SVGAGI.

This clone was picked up a small number of times. This chain joins TRBV6-4 and TRBJ1-5; no clear D. Germline values: CDR1 MRHNA, CDR2 SNTAGT. The CDR3 is 15 amino acids. V lost 3 bases and J 1 base, leaving 10 bases between the germline ends. The CDR3 spells CASSERGMSNQPQHF. The CDR3 DNA sequence: TGTGCCAGCAGTGAACGGGGAATGAGCAATCAGCCCCAGCATTTT.

The chain has TRBV18 and TRBJ1-5; D perhaps matches TRBD1 (5 bases). In germline, CDR1 is KGHSH, CDR2 LQKENI. CDR3 length: 16 residues. V was clipped by 1 base and J by 3 bases, with 13 bases between them. The CDR3 DNA is TGTGCCAGCTCACCACAAACTTTGACAGTCAATCAGCCCCAGCATTTT. Its protein product is CASSPQTLTVNQPQHF.

This clone was counted a few times. The gene calls are TRBV6-5 and TRBJ2-7, with TRBD2 as a possible D gene (6 bases). The germline CDR1 and CDR2 sequences are MNHEY and SVGAGI. This CDR3 contains 15 residues. V was cut by 7 bases and J by 7 bases, with 23 bases left in between. CDR3: CASTGRGGIWEEQYF. DNA for the CDR3: TGTGCCAGCACGGGGCGTGGCGGGATCTGGGAGGAGCAGTACTTC.

In this sample, this clone turned up a few times. V and J are TRBV5-1 and TRBJ2-3; D is perhaps TRBD2 (6 bases). The CDR3 extends over 13 amino acids. The germline CDR1 and CDR2 sequences are SGHRS and YFSETQ. Trimming cost V 4 bases and J 4 bases, with 10 bases left between them. CDR3 nucleotide sequence: TGCGCCAGCAGCGGGGGGTCTTCAGATACGCAGTATTTT. Translating gives CASSGGSSDTQYF.

This chain uses TRBV7-2 with TRBJ2-7; TRBD2 matches at 7 bases. There are 16 residues in the CDR3. CDR1 and CDR2 (germline): SGHTA, FQGNSA. The V segment lost 2 bases and the J segment 4 bases; nucleotides outside the gene matches: 11. CDR3: CASSLRASGIGYEQYF. The CDR3 DNA reads TGTGCCAGCAGCTTAAGGGCCAGCGGGATCGGGTACGAGCAGTACTTC.

The chain combines TRBV6-5 with TRBJ2-5; the D gene is possibly TRBD2 (5 bases). The CDR3 is made up of 15 amino acids. Per germline, CDR1 MNHEY and CDR2 SVGAGI. The V end was cut by 5 bases, the J end by 0 bases, with 13 bases between. The CDR3 sequence is CASSRTATYQETQYF. The CDR3 DNA sequence: TGTGCCAGCAGTCGGACTGCTACTTACCAAGAGACCCAGTACTTC.

The chain is built from TRBV9 and TRBJ2-5, with D unresolved. Per the germline V gene, CDR1 is SGDLS and CDR2 is YYNGEE. With 0 bases removed from V and 5 bases from J, the gap between germline ends came to 8 bases. The length of the CDR3 is 13 residues. CDR3 DNA: TGTGCCAGCAGCGTAGCCCCCCGGGAGACCCAGTACTTC. Protein product: CASSVAPRETQYF. Using reference TRBV9 and TRBJ2-5 for the parts outside the CDR3, the full variable domain is DSGVTQTPKHLITATGQRVTLRCSPRSGDLSVYWYQQSLDQGLQFLIQYYNGEERAKGNILERFSAQQFPDLHSELNLSSLELGDSALYFCASSVAPRETQYFGPGTRLLVL.

This chain links TRBV27 with TRBJ2-5; a possible D gene is TRBD2 (6 bases). This CDR3 has 14 residues. Germline CDR1 MNHEY, CDR2 SMNVEV (reference sequence). Between the trimmed V and J ends, which lost 5 bases and 7 bases, there was a span of 17 bases. CDR3 nucleotides: TGTGCCAGCAGTGCGGCTAGCGTAGTGGCGACCCAGTACTTC. This gives the protein CASSAASVVATQYF.

The CDR3, as DNA: TGCGCCAGCAGCTTGGCGGTCGGGCAGGGGGCAGGGAATGAGCAGTTCTTC. Amino acid sequence: CASSLAVGQGAGNEQFF. This sequence joins TRBV5-1 and TRBJ2-1, with 8 bases fitting TRBD1. The germline V gene encodes CDR1 SGHRS and CDR2 YFSETQ. This CDR3 contains 17 residues. The J segment lost 7 bases and the V segment lost 0 bases, leaving 12 bases of the junction unmatched. The full variable domain, completed using reference TRBV5-1 and TRBJ2-1, is KAGVTQTPRYLIKTRGQQVTLSCSPISGHRSVSWYQQTPGQGLQFLFEYFSETQRNKGNFPGRFSGRQFSNSRSEMNVSTLELGDSALYLCASSLAVGQGAGNEQFFGPGTRLTVL.

The CDR3 coding sequence is TGTGCCAGCAGTTACCCAGGACAGGGCACAGATACGCAGTATTTT. Its protein is CASSYPGQGTDTQYF. This chain connects TRBV6-6 to TRBJ2-3, with TRBD1 matching over 7 bases. CDR1 and CDR2 (germline): MNHNY, SVGAGI (reference sequence). The J segment lost 1 base and the V segment lost 2 bases, leaving 3 bases of the junction unmatched. The CDR3 consists of 15 residues.

The V gene is TRBV6-6, the J gene TRBJ2-1; D not resolved. The CDR3 is 12 residues long. Per germline, CDR1 MNHNY and CDR2 SVGAGI (reference sequence). The ends were cut back, 7 bases at V and 7 bases at J, with 11 bases in the middle. The CDR3 loop is CASTHGRNEQFF. The CDR3 DNA sequence: TGTGCCAGCACCCACGGGCGAAATGAGCAGTTCTTC.

This clone was seen a few times. The chain has TRBV4-3 and TRBJ2-2; 9 bases are shared with TRBD1. The CDR3 length is 18 residues. V shed 1 base, J shed 3 bases, and the junction held 9 bases outside the gene matches. Germline loops: CDR1 LGHNA, CDR2 YSLEER. The CDR3 bases are TGCGCCAGCAGCCAAGGGTGGGGACAGGGTAAGGACACCGGGGAGCTGTTTTTT. Amino acid sequence: CASSQGWGQGKDTGELFF.

CDR3 protein: CASSSAGAGANVLTF. CDR3 DNA: TGTGCCAGCAGTTCTGCGGGAGCTGGGGCCAACGTCCTGACTTTC. This rearrangement joins TRBV28 to TRBJ2-6, with 7 bases fitting TRBD2. Germline CDR1 MDHEN, CDR2 SYDVKM. With 4 bases clipped from V and 2 bases from J, the junction kept 2 bases outside the gene matches. This CDR3 comprises 15 residues.

This clone was picked up a small number of times. The chain couples TRBV9 to TRBJ2-2; 8 nucleotides line up with TRBD1. V shed 5 bases, J shed 3 bases, and the junction held 3 bases outside the gene matches. The CDR3 spans 14 residues. The germline V gene has CDR1 SGDLS and CDR2 YYNGEE. CDR3: CASSYRGYTGELFF. Here the CDR3 DNA reads TGTGCCAGCAGTTACAGGGGGTACACCGGGGAGCTGTTTTTT.

This clone was counted between two and nine times. The junction differs from germline at one of its ends, possibly a read error. V usage is TRBV4-1 and J usage is TRBJ1-1, with TRBD1 identical over 8 bases. There are 14 residues in the CDR3. Germline CDR1 and CDR2: MGHRA and YSYEKL. CDR3 loop: CASSLRTGWTEAFF. The CDR3 bases are TGTGCCAGCAGCCTGCGGACAGGGTGGACTGAAGCTTTCTTT.

This chain joins TRBV29-1 and TRBJ1-2; D uncertain. From germline, CDR1 is SQVTM and CDR2 ANQGSEA. This CDR3 comprises 13 residues. The V end lost 6 bases, the J end lost 2 bases, and 13 bases lay between the germline ends. The CDR3 DNA reads as TGCAGCGTACAACAGTTCCCCAACTATGGCTACACCTTC. Amino acid sequence: CSVQQFPNYGYTF.

The chain is built from TRBV18 and TRBJ2-7; possible D gene TRBD2, 6 bases. Trimming cost V 3 bases and J 6 bases, with 12 bases left between them. In germline, CDR1 is KGHSH, CDR2 LQKENI. This CDR3 spans 13 amino acids. As DNA, the CDR3 is TGTGCCAGCTCACCCGGGCTACTAGCCGAGCAGTACTTC. Residues: CASSPGLLAEQYF.

The V call is TRBV7-2, the J call TRBJ2-7, with D possibly matching TRBD2 (5 bases). This CDR3 region has 14 residues. Germline V gene lookup returns CDR1 SGHTA and CDR2 FQGNSA. Trimming shortened V by 0 bases and J by 6 bases, and 12 bases separated the two germline ends. CDR3 sequence reads: CASSLAPGLGEQYF. The CDR3 DNA follows: TGTGCCAGCAGCTTAGCGCCGGGGTTGGGCGAGCAGTACTTC.